What follows is one TCR beta chain and its context. The antigen is not known. The data were taken from a study of cytomegalovirus exposure and HLA in healthy donors. Findings and limits, study-wide: Published work reported that the classifier diagnosed cytomegalovirus status with high specificity and sensitivity.

Germline V lookup: CDR1 MDHEN, CDR2 SYDVKM. V lost 6 bases and J 1 base, leaving 13 bases between the germline ends. The CDR3 runs 15 residues. PCR primers comprised 60 Vbeta and 13 Jbeta primers. TCRdb's copy holds only in-frame clones and misses some; the assay was immunoSEQ multiplex PCR. The sample contains about 34,000 clones, approximately 87% of which appear only once. Sequenced material: PBMCs. This clonotype was obtained from a boy aged 5-17 years in good health and CMV-seronegative. The chain links TRBV28 to TRBJ1-5, with a possible D match to TRBD1 (5 bases). The CDR3 loop is CASRLDKGSNQPQHF. The CDR3 coding sequence is TGTGCCAGCAGACTGGACAAGGGCAGCAATCAGCCCCAGCATTTT.